This entry concerns a single T cell receptor beta chain. This sample is drawn from a study of blood T cell repertoires in COVID-19. Looking at the study overall: Donors in the United States, Italy and Spain gave samples during acute or convalescent COVID-19. In each case, the material was cDNA or gDNA derived from T cells, B-cell-depleted T cells, or PBMCs.

Original analysis: Reference gene primers were amplified, and this amplification served to estimate nucleated cell counts. TCRdb's table, derived via immunoSEQ multiplex PCR, lists solely in-frame clones and lacks some. V and J calls and clone size are copied from that table; D and trimming were computed from the DNA. The sample comprises about 68,000 clones, approximately 85% of which are singletons, and roughly 23% rests with the top ten. The V gene's germline CDR1 is SGHVS and CDR2 FQNEAQ. The CDR3 is made up of 14 amino acids. With 3 bases removed from V and 2 bases from J, the gap between germline ends came to 7 bases.

The material sequenced was peripheral blood. The clonotype originates from a middle-aged man with acute or convalescent COVID-19. The V and J genes are TRBV7-8 and TRBJ2-2, with D unresolved. CDR3 in DNA: TGTGCCAGCAGCTTCCAGGATAACACCGGGGAGCTGTTTTTT. Protein sequence: CASSFQDNTGELFF.